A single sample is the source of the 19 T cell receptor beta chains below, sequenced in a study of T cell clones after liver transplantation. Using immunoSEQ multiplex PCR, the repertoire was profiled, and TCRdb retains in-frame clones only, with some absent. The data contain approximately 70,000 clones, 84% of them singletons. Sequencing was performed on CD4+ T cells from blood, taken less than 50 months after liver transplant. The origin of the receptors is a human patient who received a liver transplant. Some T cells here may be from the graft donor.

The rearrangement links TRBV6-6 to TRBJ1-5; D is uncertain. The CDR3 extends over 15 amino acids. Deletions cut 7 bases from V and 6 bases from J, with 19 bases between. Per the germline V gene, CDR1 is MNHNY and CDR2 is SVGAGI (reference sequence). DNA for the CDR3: TGTGCCAGCACACCGACTAACCCGGGTGGTCAGCCCCAGCATTTT. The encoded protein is CASTPTNPGGQPQHF.

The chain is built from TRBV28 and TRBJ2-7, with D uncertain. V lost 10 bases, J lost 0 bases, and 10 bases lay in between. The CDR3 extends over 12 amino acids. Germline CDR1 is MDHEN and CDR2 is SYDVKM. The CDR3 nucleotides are TGTGCCATTCAACGCAACTCCTACGAGCAGTACTTC. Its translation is CAIQRNSYEQYF.

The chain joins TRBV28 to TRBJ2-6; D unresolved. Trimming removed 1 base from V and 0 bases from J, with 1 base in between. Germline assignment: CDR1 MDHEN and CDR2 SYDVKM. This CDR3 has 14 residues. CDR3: CASSLYSGANVLTF. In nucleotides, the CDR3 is TGTGCCAGCAGTTTATACTCTGGGGCCAACGTCCTGACTTTC. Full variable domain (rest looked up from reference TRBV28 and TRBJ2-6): DVKVTQSSRYLVKRTGEKVFLECVQDMDHENMFWYRQDPGLGLRLIYFSYDVKMKEKGDIPEGYSVSREKKERFSLILESASTNQTSMYLCASSLYSGANVLTFGAGSRLTVL.

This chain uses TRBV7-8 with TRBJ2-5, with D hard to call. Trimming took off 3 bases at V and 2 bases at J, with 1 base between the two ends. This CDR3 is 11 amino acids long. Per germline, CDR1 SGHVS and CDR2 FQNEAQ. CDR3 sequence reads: CASSFQETQYF. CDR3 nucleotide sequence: TGTGCCAGCAGCTTTCAAGAGACCCAGTACTTC.

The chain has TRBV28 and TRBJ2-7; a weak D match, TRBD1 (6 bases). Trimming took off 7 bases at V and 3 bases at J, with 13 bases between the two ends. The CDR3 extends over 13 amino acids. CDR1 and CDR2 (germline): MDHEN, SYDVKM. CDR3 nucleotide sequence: TGTGCCAGCAAAAAATGGGACAACTACGAGCAGTACTTC. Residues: CASKKWDNYEQYF.

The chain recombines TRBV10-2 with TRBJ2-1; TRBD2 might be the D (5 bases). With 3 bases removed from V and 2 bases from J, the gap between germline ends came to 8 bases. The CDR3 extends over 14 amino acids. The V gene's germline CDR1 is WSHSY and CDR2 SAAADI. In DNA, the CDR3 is TGCGCCAGCAGTGACTCCGGGACCTACAATGAGCAGTTCTTC. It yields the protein CASSDSGTYNEQFF.

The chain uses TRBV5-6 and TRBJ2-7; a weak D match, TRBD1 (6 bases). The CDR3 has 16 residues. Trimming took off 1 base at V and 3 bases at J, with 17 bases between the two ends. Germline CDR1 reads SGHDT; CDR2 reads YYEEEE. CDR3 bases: TGTGCCAGCAGCTTGAAACCCAGGGGTTTCGGCTACGAGCAGTACTTC. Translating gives CASSLKPRGFGYEQYF.

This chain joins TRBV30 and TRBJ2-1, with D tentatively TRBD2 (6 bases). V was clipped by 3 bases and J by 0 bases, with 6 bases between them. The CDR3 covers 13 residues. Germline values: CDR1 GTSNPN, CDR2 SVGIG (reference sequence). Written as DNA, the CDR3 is TGTGCCTGGAGCGGGGGCTCCTACAATGAGCAGTTCTTC. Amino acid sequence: CAWSGGSYNEQFF.

CDR3 in amino acids: CASSPPGNRGEPQHF. The CDR3 DNA reads as TGTGCCAGCTCACCACCTGGTAACAGGGGAGAGCCCCAGCATTTT. This rearrangement joins TRBV18 to TRBJ1-5, with 7 bases lining up with TRBD1. CDR1 is KGHSH, CDR2 LQKENI, per germline. The CDR3 spans 15 residues. Trimming took 0 bases from V and 8 from J; bases not matched to a gene: 7.

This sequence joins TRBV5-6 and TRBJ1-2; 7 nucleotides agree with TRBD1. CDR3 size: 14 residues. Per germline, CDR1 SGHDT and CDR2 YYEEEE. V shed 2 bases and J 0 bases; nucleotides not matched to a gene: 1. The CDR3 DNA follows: TGTGCCAGCAGCTTTGACAGGGCTAACTATGGCTACACCTTC. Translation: CASSFDRANYGYTF.

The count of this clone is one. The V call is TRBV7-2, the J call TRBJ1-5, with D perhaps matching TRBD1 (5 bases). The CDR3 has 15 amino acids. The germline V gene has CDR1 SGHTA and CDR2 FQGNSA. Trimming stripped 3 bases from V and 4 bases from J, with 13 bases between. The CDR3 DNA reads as TGTGCCAGCAGCTTTGACAGTGGGGGGAATCAGCCCCAGCATTTT. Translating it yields CASSFDSGGNQPQHF.

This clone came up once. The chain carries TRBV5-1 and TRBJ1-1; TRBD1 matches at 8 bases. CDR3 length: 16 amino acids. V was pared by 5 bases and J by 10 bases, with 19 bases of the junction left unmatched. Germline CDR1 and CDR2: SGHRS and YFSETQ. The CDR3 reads CASSSPGQAPLRGAFF. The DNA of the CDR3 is TGCGCCAGCAGTTCTCCGGGACAGGCGCCTCTTAGGGGAGCTTTCTTT.

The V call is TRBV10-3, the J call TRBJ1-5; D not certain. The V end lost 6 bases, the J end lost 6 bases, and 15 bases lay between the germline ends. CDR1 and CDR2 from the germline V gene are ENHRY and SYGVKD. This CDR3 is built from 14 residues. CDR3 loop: CAISADRETQPQHF. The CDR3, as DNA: TGTGCCATCAGCGCCGATCGGGAGACTCAGCCCCAGCATTTT.

The CDR3 DNA sequence: TGTGCCAGCAGTGACTCTGGGACTAGCGGGGGGGATGAGCAGTTCTTC. Translating gives CASSDSGTSGGDEQFF. The chain combines TRBV6-4 with TRBJ2-1; the match to TRBD2 covers 16 bases. This CDR3 is 16 amino acids long. In germline, CDR1 is MRHNA, CDR2 SNTAGT. V lost 0 bases, J lost 8 bases, and 1 base stayed unmatched.

DNA for the CDR3: TGTGCCAGCAGCTTGTCACATGCGGGGGCTAGCGGGACTGCAGATACGCAGTATTTT. Its translation is CASSLSHAGASGTADTQYF. The chain employs TRBV7-3 and TRBJ2-3; 9 bases are shared with TRBD2. This CDR3 has 19 amino acids. Germline V CDR1 and CDR2: SGHTA, FQGTGA. With V trimmed by 3 bases and J by 4 bases, 17 bases remained unmatched. Full variable domain (remainder filled in from reference TRBV7-3 and TRBJ2-3): GAGVSQTPSNKVTEKGKYVELRCDPISGHTALYWYRQSLGQGPEFLIYFQGTGAADDSGLPNDRFFAVRPEGSVSTLKIQRTERGDSAVYLCASSLSHAGASGTADTQYFGPGTRLTVL.

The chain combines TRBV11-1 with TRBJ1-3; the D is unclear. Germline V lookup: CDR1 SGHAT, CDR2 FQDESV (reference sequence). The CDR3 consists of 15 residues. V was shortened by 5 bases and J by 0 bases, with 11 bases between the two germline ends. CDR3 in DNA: TGTGCCAGCAGCATGAGGACGATCTCTGGAAACACCATATATTTT. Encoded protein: CASSMRTISGNTIYF.

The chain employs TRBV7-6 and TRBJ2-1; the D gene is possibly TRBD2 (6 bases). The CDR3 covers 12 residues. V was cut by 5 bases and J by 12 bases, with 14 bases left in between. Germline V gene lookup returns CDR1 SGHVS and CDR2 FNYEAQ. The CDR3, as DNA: TGTGCCAGCAGCGCCCGACTAGATCGGCAGTTCTTC. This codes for CASSARLDRQFF.

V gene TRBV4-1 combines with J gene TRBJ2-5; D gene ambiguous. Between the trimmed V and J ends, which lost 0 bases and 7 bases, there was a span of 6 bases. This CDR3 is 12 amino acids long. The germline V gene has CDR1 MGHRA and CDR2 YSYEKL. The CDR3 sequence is CASSQDLGTQYF. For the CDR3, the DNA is TGCGCCAGCAGCCAAGATCTAGGGACCCAGTACTTC.

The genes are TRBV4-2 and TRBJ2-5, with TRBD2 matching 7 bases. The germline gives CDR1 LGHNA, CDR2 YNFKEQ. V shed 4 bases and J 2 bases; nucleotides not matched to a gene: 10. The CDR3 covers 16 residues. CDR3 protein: CASSLSTGGSQETQYF. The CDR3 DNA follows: TGTGCCAGCAGCCTCTCTACGGGGGGATCTCAAGAGACCCAGTACTTC.